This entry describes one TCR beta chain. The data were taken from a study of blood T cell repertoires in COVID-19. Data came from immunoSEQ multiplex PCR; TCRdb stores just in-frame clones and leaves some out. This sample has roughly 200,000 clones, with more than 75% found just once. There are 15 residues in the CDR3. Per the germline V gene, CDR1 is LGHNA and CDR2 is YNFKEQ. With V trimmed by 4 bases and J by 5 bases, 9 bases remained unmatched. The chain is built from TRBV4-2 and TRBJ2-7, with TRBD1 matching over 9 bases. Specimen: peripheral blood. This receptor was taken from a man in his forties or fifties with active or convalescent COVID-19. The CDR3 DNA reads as TGTGCCAGCAGCCCACCGGGACAGGGTCTAAACGAGCAGTACTTC. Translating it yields CASSPPGQGLNEQYF.